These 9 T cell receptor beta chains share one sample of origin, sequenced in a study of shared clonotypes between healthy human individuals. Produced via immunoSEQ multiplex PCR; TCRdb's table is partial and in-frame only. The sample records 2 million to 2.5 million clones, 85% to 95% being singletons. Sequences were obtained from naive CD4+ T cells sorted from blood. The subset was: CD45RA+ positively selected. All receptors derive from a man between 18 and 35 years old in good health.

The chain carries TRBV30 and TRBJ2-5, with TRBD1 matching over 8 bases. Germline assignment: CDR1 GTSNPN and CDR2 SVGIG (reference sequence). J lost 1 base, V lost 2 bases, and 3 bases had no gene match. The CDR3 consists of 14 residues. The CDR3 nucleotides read TGTGCCTGGAGTCGGGGACAGGTCCAAGAGACCCAGTACTTC. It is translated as CAWSRGQVQETQYF.

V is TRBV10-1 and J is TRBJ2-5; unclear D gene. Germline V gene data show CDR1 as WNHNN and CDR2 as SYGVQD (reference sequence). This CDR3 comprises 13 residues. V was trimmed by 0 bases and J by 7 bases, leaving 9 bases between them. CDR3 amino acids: CASSESVVGTQYF. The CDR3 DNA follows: TGCGCCAGCAGTGAGTCGGTGGTAGGGACCCAGTACTTC.

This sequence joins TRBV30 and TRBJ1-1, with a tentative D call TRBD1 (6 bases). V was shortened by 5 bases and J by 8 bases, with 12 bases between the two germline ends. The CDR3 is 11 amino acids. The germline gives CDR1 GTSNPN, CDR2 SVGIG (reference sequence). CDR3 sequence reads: CAWGEGVEAFF. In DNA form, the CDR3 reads TGTGCCTGGGGGGAGGGGGTAGAAGCTTTCTTT. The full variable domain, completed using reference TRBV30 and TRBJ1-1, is SQTIHQWPATLVQPVGSPLSLECTVEGTSNPNLYWYRQAAGRGLQLLFYSVGIGQISSEVPQNLSASRPQDRQFILSSKKLLLSDSGFYLCAWGEGVEAFFGQGTRLTVV.

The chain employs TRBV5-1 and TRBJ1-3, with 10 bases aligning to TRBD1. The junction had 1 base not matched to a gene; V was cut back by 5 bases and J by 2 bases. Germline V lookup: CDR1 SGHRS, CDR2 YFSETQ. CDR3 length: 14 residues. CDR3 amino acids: CASRTGGTGNTIYF. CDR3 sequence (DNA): TGCGCCAGCAGGACAGGGGGCACTGGAAACACCATATATTTT.

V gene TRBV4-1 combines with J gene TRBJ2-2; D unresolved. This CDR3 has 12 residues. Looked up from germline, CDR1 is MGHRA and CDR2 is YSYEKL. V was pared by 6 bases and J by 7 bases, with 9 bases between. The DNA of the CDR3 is TGCGCCAGCAGACCCGGATACGGGGAGCTGTTTTTT. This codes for CASRPGYGELFF.

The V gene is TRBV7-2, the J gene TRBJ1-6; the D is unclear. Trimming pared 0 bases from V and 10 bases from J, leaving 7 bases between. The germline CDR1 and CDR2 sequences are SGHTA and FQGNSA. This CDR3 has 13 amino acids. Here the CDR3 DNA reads TGTGCCAGCAGCTTAGCGGCCGGGTCACCCCTCCACTTT. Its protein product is CASSLAAGSPLHF.

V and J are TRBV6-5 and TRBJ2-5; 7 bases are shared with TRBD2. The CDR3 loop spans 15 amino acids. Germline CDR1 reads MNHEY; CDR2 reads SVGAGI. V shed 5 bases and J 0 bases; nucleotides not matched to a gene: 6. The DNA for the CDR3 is TGTGCCAGCAGTAGGGACTACCAGTACCAAGAGACCCAGTACTTC. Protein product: CASSRDYQYQETQYF.

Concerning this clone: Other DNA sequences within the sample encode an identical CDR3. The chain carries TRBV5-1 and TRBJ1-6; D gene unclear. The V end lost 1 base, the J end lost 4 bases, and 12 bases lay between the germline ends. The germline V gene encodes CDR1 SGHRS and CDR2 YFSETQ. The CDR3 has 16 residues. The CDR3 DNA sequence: TGCGCCAGCAGCTTGTTGGAGGGTTCGTATAATTCACCCCTCCACTTT. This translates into CASSLLEGSYNSPLHF.

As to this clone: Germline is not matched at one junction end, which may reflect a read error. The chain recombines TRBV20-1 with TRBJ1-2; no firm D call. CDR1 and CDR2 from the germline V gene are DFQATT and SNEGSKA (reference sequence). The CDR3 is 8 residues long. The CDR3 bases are TGCAGTGCTAGAGGGGGAAAGTTC. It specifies CSARGGKF.